This T cell receptor beta chain was found in a study of human T cells and chemical hapten exposure. At the level of the study: The use of 2% DPC on approximately 2 cm by approximately 2 cm of upper inner arm skin constituted sensitization.

Described time point: pre-sensitization, week 0. This sample's treatment: therapeutic diphenylcyclopropenone sensitization with weekly scalp DPC. TCRdb re-analysed the RACE reads in MiXCR, keeping a single row per CDR3 protein. This table has 190,000 or so distinct CDR3 sequences, around 30% appearing once. The CDR3 is 12 residues long. V lost 7 bases and J 2 bases, leaving 8 bases between the germline ends. Germline loops: CDR1 MDHEN, CDR2 SYDVKM. The receptor was derived from a woman aged 25-40 years with alopecia areata. Some clones in this sample may be carry-over from other donors' samples. The input for sequencing was whole blood, taken in connection with sensitization to the hapten diphenylcyclopropenone (DPC). The chain is built from TRBV28 and TRBJ2-5; D remains ambiguous. The DNA of the CDR3 is TGTGCCAGCATAGGCTCACAAGAGACCCAGTACTTC. This codes for CASIGSQETQYF.